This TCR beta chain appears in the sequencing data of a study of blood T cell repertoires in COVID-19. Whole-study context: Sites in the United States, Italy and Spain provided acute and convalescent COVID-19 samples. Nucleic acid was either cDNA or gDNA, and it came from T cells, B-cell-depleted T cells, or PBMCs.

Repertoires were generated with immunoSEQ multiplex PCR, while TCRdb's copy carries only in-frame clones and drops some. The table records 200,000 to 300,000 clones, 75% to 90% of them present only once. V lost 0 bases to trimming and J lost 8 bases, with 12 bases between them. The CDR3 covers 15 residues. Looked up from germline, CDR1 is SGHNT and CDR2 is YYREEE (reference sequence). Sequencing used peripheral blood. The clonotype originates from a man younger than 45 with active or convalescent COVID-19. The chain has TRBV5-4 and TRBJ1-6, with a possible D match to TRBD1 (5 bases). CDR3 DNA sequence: TGTGCCAGCAGCTTGGATCCCCAGGGCGATTCACCCCTCCACTTT. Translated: CASSLDPQGDSPLHF.